This T cell receptor (beta chain) emerged from a study of blood T cell repertoires in COVID-19. The CDR3 length is 17 residues. V lost 4 bases to trimming and J lost 2 bases; unmatched junction nucleotides: 13. Per the germline V gene, CDR1 is LGHNA and CDR2 is YNFKEQ. In the original processing: Amplifying reference gene primers gave estimates of nucleated cell counts. Produced via immunoSEQ multiplex PCR; TCRdb's table is partial and in-frame only. The V and J calls and clone size come from that table; D and trimming were worked out from the DNA. The sample records around 100,000 clones, over 80% being singletons.

This receptor was taken from a woman in her forties or fifties with acute or convalescent COVID-19. The chain has TRBV4-2 and TRBJ2-5; 7 positions agree with TRBD2. Source material: peripheral blood. The CDR3 sequence: CASSRSDMRERQETQYF. The CDR3 bases are TGTGCCAGCAGCCGGTCTGATATGCGGGAGAGACAAGAGACCCAGTACTTC.